These 16 T cell receptor beta chains came from one sample sequenced in a study of T cell therapy after organ transplantation. The antigens for these receptors are not known. The method was immunoSEQ multiplex PCR; TCRdb's version includes in-frame clones alone and lacks a portion of them. The sample shows some 48,000 clones, 94% of them seen only once. Sample: CD8+ T cells from blood, taken before autologous CMV-specific T cell therapy. The receptors come from a human patient who had received a solid organ transplant and had CMV disease.

This clone is a singleton in its sample. The chain has TRBV7-9 and TRBJ2-1, with D possibly being TRBD2 (6 bases). V lost 8 bases and J lost 6, with 14 bases in between. The CDR3 is 13 amino acids. CDR1 SEHNR and CDR2 FQNEAQ come from the germline V gene (reference sequence). CDR3 region: CASLLAWSNEQFF. CDR3 sequence (DNA): TGTGCCAGCCTTCTAGCGTGGTCCAATGAGCAGTTCTTC.

CDR3 sequence: CASSKNSREQYF. The DNA for the CDR3 is TGTGCCAGCAGCAAGAACTCGCGGGAGCAGTACTTC. The chain links TRBV9 to TRBJ2-7; D not resolved. V dropped 4 bases and J dropped 7 bases, with 12 bases sitting between them. Germline CDR1 and CDR2: SGDLS and YYNGEE. The CDR3 loop spans 12 amino acids.

The chain carries TRBV2 and TRBJ1-5, with 7 nucleotides matching TRBD1. J was trimmed by 5 bases and V by 1 base; bases with no gene match: 2. Germline lookup yields CDR1 SNHLY and CDR2 FYNNEI. This CDR3 is 14 amino acids long. Here the CDR3 DNA reads TGTGCCAGCAGTGAAGGACAGGGTGATCAGCCCCAGCATTTT. Its protein product is CASSEGQGDQPQHF.

This chain links TRBV19 with TRBJ1-2; D not resolved. Germline loops: CDR1 LNHDA, CDR2 SQIVND (reference sequence). With 6 bases removed from V and 1 base from J, the gap between germline ends came to 15 bases. The CDR3 is 15 residues long. CDR3 protein: CASSVVAQINYGYTF. The CDR3 region has the DNA TGTGCCAGTAGCGTGGTCGCCCAAATTAACTATGGCTACACCTTC.

This clone was seen only once. The chain is built from TRBV4-2 and TRBJ2-7; TRBD2 aligns across 8 bases. Germline CDR1 and CDR2: LGHNA and YNFKEQ. The trim removed 0 bases at V and 0 bases at J, leaving 4 bases unmatched. This CDR3 contains 16 residues. This CDR3 is CASSQEGSGSSYEQYF. CDR3 sequence (DNA): TGTGCCAGCAGCCAAGAAGGCAGCGGGAGCTCCTACGAGCAGTACTTC.

J is TRBJ1-1 and V is TRBV11-2, with no clear D. Germline V gives CDR1 SGHAT, CDR2 FQNNGV. Deletions cut 4 bases from V and 5 bases from J, with 14 bases between. This CDR3 is built from 14 residues. CDR3 bases: TGTGCCAGCAGCTGGGAAACGGGGTTGACTGAAGCTTTCTTT. As protein: CASSWETGLTEAFF.

This clone was picked up a small number of times. The rearrangement links TRBV4-3 to TRBJ2-1, with TRBD1 as a possible D gene (6 bases). The germline CDR1 and CDR2 sequences are LGHNA and YSLEER. Trimming stripped 0 bases from V and 3 bases from J, with 9 bases between. This CDR3 is 15 amino acids long. The chain's CDR3 is CASSQDETGYNEQFF. The CDR3 region has the DNA TGCGCCAGCAGCCAAGATGAGACAGGCTACAATGAGCAGTTCTTC.

This clone came up once. V usage is TRBV6-4 and J usage is TRBJ1-2; possible D gene TRBD1, 5 bases. The length of the CDR3 is 14 residues. Germline V lookup: CDR1 MRHNA, CDR2 SNTAGT. Trimming took off 2 bases at V and 4 bases at J, with 11 bases between the two ends. CDR3 in DNA: TGTGCCAGCAGTGACGGGGCAGGAGGCTATGGCTACACCTTC. This translates into CASSDGAGGYGYTF.

The chain uses TRBV25-1 and TRBJ2-5; TRBD1 matches 7 bases. Germline CDR1 MGHDK, CDR2 SYGVNS. V lost 1 base to trimming and J lost 2 bases; unmatched junction nucleotides: 10. The length of the CDR3 is 17 residues. CDR3 in amino acids: CASSEFRTGTYQETQYF. The CDR3 DNA is TGTGCCAGCAGTGAATTCCGGACAGGAACGTATCAAGAGACCCAGTACTTC.

The rearrangement uses TRBV2 and TRBJ1-5; TRBD1 is a possible D gene (6 bases). The germline V gene has CDR1 SNHLY and CDR2 FYNNEI. The V end lost 10 bases, the J end lost 6 bases, and 16 bases lay between the germline ends. The CDR3 extends over 13 amino acids. Written as DNA, the CDR3 is TGTGCCAACACAGACAGGCTCGGTCAGCCCCAGCATTTT. It encodes CANTDRLGQPQHF.

The chain is built from TRBV9 and TRBJ2-7; D is unresolved. Germline V gene lookup returns CDR1 SGDLS and CDR2 YYNGEE. With 0 bases removed from V and 2 bases from J, the gap between germline ends came to 9 bases. This CDR3 is 14 amino acids long. CDR3 sequence reads: CASSVVAVPYEQYF. Here the CDR3 DNA reads TGTGCCAGCAGCGTAGTAGCAGTACCCTACGAGCAGTACTTC.

The rearrangement joins TRBV5-1 to TRBJ1-3; possibly TRBD1 for D (5 bases). Germline V gene data show CDR1 as SGHRS and CDR2 as YFSETQ. CDR3 length equals 16 residues. V lost 0 bases and J lost 4, with 14 bases in between. The CDR3 spells CASSLATQGTGNTIYF. The CDR3 nucleotides are TGCGCCAGCAGCTTGGCAACCCAGGGAACCGGAAACACCATATATTTT.

The chain links TRBV9 to TRBJ1-1, with 7 bases matching TRBD1. The CDR3 spans 15 residues. V dropped 3 bases and J dropped 0; count of bases not matched to a gene: 5. Germline lookup yields CDR1 SGDLS and CDR2 YYNGEE. CDR3 protein: CASSAQGQLNTEAFF. The CDR3 DNA reads TGTGCCAGCAGCGCGCAGGGACAGTTGAACACTGAAGCTTTCTTT.

This clone was counted once. CDR3 nucleotides: TGTGCCAGCAGGGTGGCCAAAAACATTCAGTACTTC. It yields the protein CASRVAKNIQYF. This chain connects TRBV2 to TRBJ2-4; no reliable D call. The CDR3 totals 12 residues. The V gene lost 6 bases and the J gene lost 1 base, with 4 bases spanning the gap. In germline, CDR1 is SNHLY, CDR2 FYNNEI.

The V and J genes are TRBV25-1 and TRBJ2-7, with D unresolved. The V gene's germline CDR1 is MGHDK and CDR2 SYGVNS. This CDR3 region has 11 residues. V lost 4 bases, J lost 5 bases, and 6 bases lay in between. CDR3 in amino acids: CASSAWNEQYF. DNA of the CDR3: TGTGCCAGCAGTGCCTGGAACGAGCAGTACTTC.

The chain links TRBV7-2 to TRBJ2-7; 8 bases are a match to TRBD1. Unmatched junction bases numbered 23, after V lost 4 bases and J lost 6 bases. Germline CDR1 SGHTA, CDR2 FQGNSA. The CDR3 spans 19 residues. The CDR3 region has the DNA TGTGCCAGCAGCTCCCGGGACAGGCTTCATCAATCAGAGGAAGGCGAGCAGTACTTC. The encoded protein is CASSSRDRLHQSEEGEQYF. The entire variable domain, with the rest obtained from reference TRBV7-2 and TRBJ2-7, is as follows: GAGVSQSPSNKVTEKGKDVELRCDPISGHTALYWYRQSLGQGLEFLIYFQGNSAPDKSGLPSDRFSAERTGGSVSTLTIQRTQQEDSAVYLCASSSRDRLHQSEEGEQYFGPGTRLTVT.